This TCR beta chain stems from a study of cytomegalovirus exposure and HLA in healthy donors. Overall study findings and caveats: A few V segments could not be told apart, such as TRBV6-2 and TRBV6-3, and were left out. Across HLA loci, a later analysis found differing TCR association rates, with DRB1 most and HLA-C fewest.

Concerning this clone: As yet, its antigen is unknown.

The CDR3 contains 16 residues. J gave up 8 bases and V 0 bases, and 12 bases lay outside the gene matches. CDR1 GTSNPN and CDR2 SVGIG come from the germline V gene (reference sequence). In the PCR, 60 Vbeta and 13 Jbeta primers were used. Assay: immunoSEQ multiplex PCR; the TCRdb copy retains only in-frame clones and omits some. This sample has more than 90,000 clones; around 80% occur once, and the top ten carry less than 0.95%. The chain has TRBV30 and TRBJ2-1; the match to TRBD2 covers 8 bases. Specimen: PBMCs. The clonotype originates from a woman aged 55-69 years in good health and CMV-seronegative. CDR3 sequence (DNA): TGTGCCTGGAGTGTGAGGACTAGCAATCGGGAATATGAGCAGTTCTTC. Translation gives CAWSVRTSNREYEQFF.